Here is one T cell receptor (beta chain) with its context. The source of the sample is a study of blood T cell repertoires in COVID-19. Study at large: COVID-19 samples, acute and convalescent, were from the United States, Italy and Spain.

Seattle patients were enrolled during active infection and followed longitudinally. Clones were sequenced by immunoSEQ multiplex PCR, and TCRdb holds only the in-frame ones, with some missing. The repertoire has roughly 180,000 clones, about three quarters of them found once; the top ten carry approximately 10%. The specimen was peripheral blood. This clonotype originated in a woman aged 80 or over with COVID-19, enrolled during active disease.

CDR3 protein: CAIRGNTNEKLFF. CDR3 DNA sequence: TGTGCCATAAGGGGGAACACTAATGAAAAACTGTTTTTT. J is TRBJ1-4 and V is TRBV10-3, with D perhaps TRBD1 (6 bases). The CDR3 extends over 13 amino acids. Trimming cost V 9 bases and J 2 bases, with 10 bases left between them. The germline CDR1 and CDR2 sequences are ENHRY and SYGVKD.